This passage covers 21 T cell receptor beta chains from one sample sequenced in a study of blood T cell repertoires in COVID-19. The protocol was immunoSEQ multiplex PCR, while the TCRdb copy is restricted to in-frame clones and leaves out a portion. The sample comprises 170,000 or so clones, approximately 91% of which are singletons, and around 0.53% rests with the top ten. The source material was peripheral blood. These TCRs come from a man aged 45-65 years with acute or convalescent COVID-19.

A single count supports this clone. The rearrangement links TRBV7-9 to TRBJ2-1, with 15 positions matching TRBD2. J lost 13 bases, V lost 2 bases, and 6 bases had no gene match. Germline-derived CDR1 and CDR2 are SEHNR and FQNEAQ (reference sequence). There are 15 residues in the CDR3. The CDR3 here is CASSLTGLAGGFQFF. The CDR3 bases are TGTGCCAGCAGCTTAACCGGACTAGCGGGAGGGTTTCAGTTCTTC.

This clone was found a few times. The rearrangement joins TRBV28 to TRBJ1-6; TRBD1 is a possible D gene (6 bases). V lost 6 bases, J lost 6 bases, and 12 bases lay in between. This CDR3 is 14 amino acids long. The germline gives CDR1 MDHEN, CDR2 SYDVKM. CDR3 loop: CASSGGRGNSPLHF. Here the CDR3 DNA reads TGTGCCAGCAGCGGCGGCAGGGGTAATTCACCCCTCCACTTT. Based on the CDR3 plus reference TRBV28 and TRBJ1-6, the full variable domain is DVKVTQSSRYLVKRTGEKVFLECVQDMDHENMFWYRQDPGLGLRLIYFSYDVKMKEKGDIPEGYSVSREKKERFSLILESASTNQTSMYLCASSGGRGNSPLHFGNGTRLTVT.

This rearrangement joins TRBV14 to TRBJ2-5; 7 bases agree with TRBD1. This CDR3 has 16 residues. Germline CDR1 and CDR2: SGHDN and FVKESK. The trim removed 3 bases at V and 3 bases at J, leaving 10 bases unmatched. CDR3 DNA sequence: TGTGCCAGCAGCCAGGGCCCGAGGGGGCTTGAAGAGACCCAGTACTTC. Protein: CASSQGPRGLEETQYF.

V and J are TRBV12-3 or TRBV12-4 and TRBJ1-1; perhaps TRBD1 as D (6 bases). The CDR3 spans 13 residues. Trimming took 5 bases from V and 11 from J, leaving 18 bases between them. This CDR3 is CASSKFQGFKAFF. For the CDR3, the DNA is TGTGCCAGCAGTAAATTTCAGGGGTTTAAGGCTTTCTTT.

The chain links TRBV7-9 to TRBJ1-4, with D possibly TRBD1 on 6 matching bases. Germline V gene lookup returns CDR1 SEHNR and CDR2 FQNEAQ (reference sequence). V dropped 5 bases and J dropped 7 bases, with 14 bases sitting between them. This CDR3 region has 14 residues. The CDR3, as DNA: TGTGCCAGCAGCGCGGACAGACGGAGTGAAAAACTGTTTTTT. This translates into CASSADRRSEKLFF.

The V call is TRBV4-1, the J call TRBJ2-1, with 7 positions matching TRBD1. Germline assignment: CDR1 MGHRA and CDR2 YSYEKL. With V trimmed by 2 bases and J by 4 bases, 5 bases remained unmatched. This CDR3 region has 15 residues. The CDR3 DNA reads TGCGCCAGCAGCCAAACCACGGGACAGTACAATGAGCAGTTCTTC. This encodes CASSQTTGQYNEQFF.

This chain joins TRBV18 and TRBJ1-1; D remains unclear. The CDR3 covers 13 residues. Germline values: CDR1 KGHSH, CDR2 LQKENI. V lost 6 bases and J lost 1, with 9 bases in between. CDR3 sequence: CASSDGGNTEAFF. As DNA, the CDR3 is TGTGCCAGCTCCGACGGCGGGAACACTGAAGCTTTCTTT.

To note about this clone: The junction departs from the called germline gene at one end, perhaps through a read error. The chain carries TRBV18 and TRBJ1-1, with a weak D call TRBD1 (5 bases). Germline loops: CDR1 KGHSH, CDR2 LQKENI. CDR3 length: 11 amino acids. The CDR3 DNA reads as TGTGCCACCTCACCAGATGGGGGGGCTTTCTTT. Amino acids: CATSPDGGAFF. The full variable domain, rest sourced from reference TRBV18 and TRBJ1-1, is NAGVMQNPRHLVRRRGQEARLRCSPMKGHSHVYWYRQLPEEGLKFMVYLQKENIIDESGMPKERFSAEFPKEGPSILRIQQVVRGDSAAYFCATSPDGGAFFGQGTRLTVV.

This clone was counted a single time. This chain connects TRBV4-2 to TRBJ2-3; D might be TRBD2 (5 bases). Trimming removed 7 bases at V and 5 bases at J, with 19 bases between. CDR1 and CDR2 from the germline V gene are LGHNA and YNFKEQ. CDR3 size: 15 residues. This chain's CDR3 is CASTLGGGSEDTQYF. The DNA of the CDR3 is TGTGCCAGCACCTTGGGTGGTGGGAGTGAAGATACGCAGTATTTT.

V usage is TRBV29-1 and J usage is TRBJ2-7; 9 nucleotides agree with TRBD1. Germline V gene sequence: CDR1 SQVTM, CDR2 ANQGSEA. This CDR3 has 15 amino acids. After removal of 0 bases from V and 1 base from J, the junction contained 4 bases not matched to a gene. The CDR3 protein is CSVEDRGQGSYEQYF. Written as DNA, the CDR3 is TGCAGCGTTGAAGATCGGGGACAGGGATCCTACGAGCAGTACTTC.

V is TRBV6-5 and J is TRBJ1-5, with D perhaps TRBD1 (6 bases). This CDR3 has 15 residues. CDR1 is MNHEY and CDR2 is SVGAGI in the germline V gene. The V and J ends lost 5 bases and 0 bases respectively, with 11 bases between them. CDR3 nucleotides: TGTGCCAGCAGTAATACAGGGATTAGCAATCAGCCCCAGCATTTT. It translates to CASSNTGISNQPQHF.

The chain links TRBV9 to TRBJ2-1; 7 nucleotides match TRBD1. The CDR3 runs to 13 residues. Germline V gene sequence: CDR1 SGDLS, CDR2 YYNGEE. The trim removed 3 bases at V and 10 bases at J, leaving 7 bases unmatched. The CDR3: CASSAPGGSEQFF. The CDR3 coding sequence is TGTGCCAGCAGCGCCCCAGGGGGAAGCGAGCAGTTCTTC.

V usage is TRBV7-9 and J usage is TRBJ1-2; the D gene is possibly TRBD1 (5 bases). Germline loops: CDR1 SEHNR, CDR2 FQNEAQ (reference sequence). The CDR3 contains 14 residues. Trimming took 2 bases from V and 1 from J, leaving 8 bases between them. The CDR3 coding sequence is TGTGCCAGCAGCTTATCTGACAGTAACTATGGCTACACCTTC. Translation gives CASSLSDSNYGYTF.

J is TRBJ2-7 and V is TRBV27; 7 bases align to TRBD1. This CDR3 region has 15 residues. Germline V gene lookup returns CDR1 MNHEY and CDR2 SMNVEV (reference sequence). The V gene end was trimmed by 5 bases and the J gene end by 2 bases; junction bases not matched to a gene: 9. The CDR3, as DNA: TGTGCCAGCAGTATCCCCGGGACAGTACCCTACGAGCAGTACTTC. This codes for CASSIPGTVPYEQYF.

This chain uses TRBV10-3 with TRBJ2-2; 12 bases align to TRBD2. Germline-derived CDR1 and CDR2 are ENHRY and SYGVKD. V shed 7 bases, J shed 3 bases, and the junction held 9 bases outside the gene matches. The CDR3 sequence is 17 residues long. The CDR3 is CAIKETSGSADTGELFF. CDR3 nucleotide sequence: TGTGCCATCAAGGAGACTAGCGGGAGCGCGGACACCGGGGAGCTGTTTTTT.

The gene calls are TRBV7-2 and TRBJ2-1; 12 bases agree with TRBD2. Looked up from germline, CDR1 is SGHTA and CDR2 is FQGNSA. There are 15 residues in the CDR3. Trimming removed 1 base from V and 8 bases from J; junction bases left unmatched: 3. CDR3 nucleotides: TGTGCCAGCAGCTTAGGAGGGACTAGCGGGTATGAGCAGTTCTTC. This encodes CASSLGGTSGYEQFF.

This chain links TRBV4-2 with TRBJ1-1, with 9 bases aligning to TRBD1. This CDR3 has 17 residues. The germline V gene has CDR1 LGHNA and CDR2 YNFKEQ. V was clipped by 1 base and J by 5 bases; unmatched bases: 11. The CDR3 sequence: CASSQGPSDRGRTEAFF. The CDR3 nucleotides read TGTGCCAGCAGCCAAGGCCCGTCGGACAGGGGCAGGACTGAAGCTTTCTTT.

The chain employs TRBV2 and TRBJ1-6; 7 positions match TRBD1. This CDR3 contains 15 residues. The V and J ends lost 6 bases and 6 bases, in that order; junction bases with no gene match: 8. Germline assignment: CDR1 SNHLY and CDR2 FYNNEI. As DNA, the CDR3 is TGTGCCAGCAGGAACCGGGACAGCTTTAATTCACCCCTCCACTTT. Translating it yields CASRNRDSFNSPLHF. The whole variable domain, filled in from reference TRBV2 and TRBJ1-6, reads EPEVTQTPSHQVTQMGQEVILRCVPISNHLYFYWYRQILGQKVEFLVSFYNNEISEKSEIFDDQFSVERPDGSNFTLKIRSTKLEDSAMYFCASRNRDSFNSPLHFGNGTRLTVT.

The J gene is TRBJ2-4, the V gene TRBV13, with 15 positions matching TRBD2. The CDR3 has 19 residues. Germline CDR1 is PRHDT and CDR2 is FYEKMQ (reference sequence). The trim removed 4 bases at V and 0 bases at J, leaving 7 bases unmatched. The chain's CDR3 is CASSSGLAGGTLAKNIQYF. The CDR3 nucleotides read TGTGCCAGCAGCTCAGGACTAGCGGGAGGGACCTTAGCCAAAAACATTCAGTACTTC.

The genes are TRBV29-1 and TRBJ2-3, with 11 nucleotides matching TRBD2. The CDR3 is made up of 15 amino acids. The germline CDR1 and CDR2 sequences are SQVTM and ANQGSEA. Trimming removed 4 bases from V and 4 bases from J; junction bases left unmatched: 7. Written as DNA, the CDR3 is TGCAGCGTTGCGCTATTAGCGGGGGGGCCAGATACGCAGTATTTT. It is translated as CSVALLAGGPDTQYF.

Here the CDR3 DNA reads TGTGCCAGCAGCGGGACTAGCGGGGGGAGGAGCACAGATACGCAGTATTTT. This encodes CASSGTSGGRSTDTQYF. J is TRBJ2-3 and V is TRBV6-2 or TRBV6-3; 15 bases are a match to TRBD2. Per germline, CDR1 MNHEY and CDR2 SVGEGT. The length of the CDR3 is 17 residues. Losses at the gene ends were 6 bases for V and 0 bases for J; bases not matched to a gene: 4.